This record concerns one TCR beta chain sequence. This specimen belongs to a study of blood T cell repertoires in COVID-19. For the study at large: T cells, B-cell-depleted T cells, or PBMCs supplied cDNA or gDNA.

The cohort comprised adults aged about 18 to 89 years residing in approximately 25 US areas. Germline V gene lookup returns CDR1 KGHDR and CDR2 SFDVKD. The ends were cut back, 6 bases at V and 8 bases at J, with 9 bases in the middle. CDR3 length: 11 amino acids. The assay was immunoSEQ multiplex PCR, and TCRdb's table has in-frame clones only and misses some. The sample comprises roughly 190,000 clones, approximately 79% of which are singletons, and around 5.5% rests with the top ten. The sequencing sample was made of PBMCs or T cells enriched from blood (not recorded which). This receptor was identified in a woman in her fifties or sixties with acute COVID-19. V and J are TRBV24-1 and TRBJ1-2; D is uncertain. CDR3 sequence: CATSSLFGYTF. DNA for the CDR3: TGTGCCACCAGTTCCCTCTTCGGCTACACCTTC.